This T cell receptor beta chain was captured in a study of CD8 T cells in ankylosing spondylitis. This clonotype showed up many times. CDR3 size: 17 residues. V was pared by 7 bases and J by 6 bases, with 13 bases of the junction left unmatched. The V gene's germline CDR1 is SGHAT and CDR2 FQNNGV. TCRdb independently ran MiXCR on the 5' RACE reads; one entry per CDR3 protein. Of 120,000 to 150,000 distinct CDR3 sequences listed, approximately 8.4% are singletons. Sequenced: synovial fluid, either unsorted or a sorted T cell fraction (not recorded which). The receptor was derived from a male donor with ankylosing spondylitis. The chain is built from TRBV11-2 and TRBJ2-2; 11 positions agree with TRBD2. CDR3 bases: TGTGCCAGCACCATGATACTAGCGGGAGATATCCCCGGGGAGCTGTTTTTT. Residues: CASTMILAGDIPGELFF.